This T cell receptor beta chain was retrieved from a study of T cells after yellow fever vaccination. Study in general: Fractions low in cell number were prepared with SMART-Seq v4 Ultra Low Input. Study-level results: Among primary-vaccination clones, most reappeared after the booster, at around 97% for CD4 and roughly 88% for CD8. The secondary response showed a weaker magnitude and a faster peak, day 5 versus 15.

Synthesis of TCR cDNA relied on 5'RACE template switching, which attached a universal primer site and UMIs. TCRdb itself ran the 5' RACE reads through MiXCR, one entry per CDR3 protein. The profile shows some 290,000 distinct CDR3 sequences, around a tenth of them singletons. This clonotype was seen repeatedly, ten times or more. The antigen remains unidentified. This specimen consisted of CD4+ T cells sorted from PBMCs, obtained 45 days after the yellow fever booster vaccination. The TCR sequence derives from a young man who received the YFV17D yellow fever vaccine.

The CDR3 DNA reads as TGTGCCAGCAGTCCACAGGGTGGCGAAGAGACCCAGTACTTC. It yields the protein CASSPQGGEETQYF. The chain uses TRBV6-5 and TRBJ2-5, with D perhaps matching TRBD1 (6 bases). Germline V gene sequence: CDR1 MNHEY, CDR2 SVGAGI. CDR3 size: 14 residues. V was shortened by 5 bases and J by 3 bases, with 13 bases between the two germline ends.